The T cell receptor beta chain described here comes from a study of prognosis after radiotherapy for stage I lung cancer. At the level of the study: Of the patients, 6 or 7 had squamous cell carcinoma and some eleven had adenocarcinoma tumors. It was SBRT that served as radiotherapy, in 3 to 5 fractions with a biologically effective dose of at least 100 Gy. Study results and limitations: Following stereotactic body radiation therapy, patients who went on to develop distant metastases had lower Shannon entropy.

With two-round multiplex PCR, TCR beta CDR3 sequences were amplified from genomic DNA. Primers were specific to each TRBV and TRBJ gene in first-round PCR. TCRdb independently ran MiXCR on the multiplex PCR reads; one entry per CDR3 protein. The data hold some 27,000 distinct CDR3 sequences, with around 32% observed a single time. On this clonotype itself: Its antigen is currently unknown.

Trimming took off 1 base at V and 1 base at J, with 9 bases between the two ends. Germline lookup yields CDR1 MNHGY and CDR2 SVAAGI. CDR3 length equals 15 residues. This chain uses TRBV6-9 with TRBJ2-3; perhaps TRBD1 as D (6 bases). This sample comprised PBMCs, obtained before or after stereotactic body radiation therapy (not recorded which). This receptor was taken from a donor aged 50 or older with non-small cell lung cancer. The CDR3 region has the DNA TGTGCCAGCAGTTATTTAGAGGGGGGCACAGATACGCAGTATTTT. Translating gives CASSYLEGGTDTQYF.